This TCR beta chain was found in a study of blood T cell repertoires in COVID-19. Study-wide background: Acute-phase and convalescent COVID-19 samples originated in the United States, Italy and Spain. PBMCs, B-cell-depleted T cells, or T cells were the source of the cDNA or gDNA that made up the material.

Original methodology: Counts of nucleated cells, estimated from reference gene primer amplification, were obtained. Only in-frame clones appear in the TCRdb table, and some are missing; sequencing was by immunoSEQ multiplex PCR. Clone size and V and J calls were adopted from that table, with D and trimming inferred from the DNA. The table includes 250,000 or so clones, about 83% detected once. The CDR3 runs to 15 residues. The V end lost 3 bases, the J end lost 3 bases, and 12 bases lay between the germline ends. Per the germline V gene, CDR1 is MGHDK and CDR2 is SYGVNS. Sequencing used peripheral blood. This sequence was found in a woman between 40 and 50 years old who had recovered from COVID-19. The rearrangement joins TRBV25-1 to TRBJ1-5; possibly TRBD1 for D (6 bases). The CDR3 DNA is TGTGCCAGCAGTGATGTTCAGGGGAACAATCAGCCCCAGCATTTT. The encoded protein is CASSDVQGNNQPQHF.